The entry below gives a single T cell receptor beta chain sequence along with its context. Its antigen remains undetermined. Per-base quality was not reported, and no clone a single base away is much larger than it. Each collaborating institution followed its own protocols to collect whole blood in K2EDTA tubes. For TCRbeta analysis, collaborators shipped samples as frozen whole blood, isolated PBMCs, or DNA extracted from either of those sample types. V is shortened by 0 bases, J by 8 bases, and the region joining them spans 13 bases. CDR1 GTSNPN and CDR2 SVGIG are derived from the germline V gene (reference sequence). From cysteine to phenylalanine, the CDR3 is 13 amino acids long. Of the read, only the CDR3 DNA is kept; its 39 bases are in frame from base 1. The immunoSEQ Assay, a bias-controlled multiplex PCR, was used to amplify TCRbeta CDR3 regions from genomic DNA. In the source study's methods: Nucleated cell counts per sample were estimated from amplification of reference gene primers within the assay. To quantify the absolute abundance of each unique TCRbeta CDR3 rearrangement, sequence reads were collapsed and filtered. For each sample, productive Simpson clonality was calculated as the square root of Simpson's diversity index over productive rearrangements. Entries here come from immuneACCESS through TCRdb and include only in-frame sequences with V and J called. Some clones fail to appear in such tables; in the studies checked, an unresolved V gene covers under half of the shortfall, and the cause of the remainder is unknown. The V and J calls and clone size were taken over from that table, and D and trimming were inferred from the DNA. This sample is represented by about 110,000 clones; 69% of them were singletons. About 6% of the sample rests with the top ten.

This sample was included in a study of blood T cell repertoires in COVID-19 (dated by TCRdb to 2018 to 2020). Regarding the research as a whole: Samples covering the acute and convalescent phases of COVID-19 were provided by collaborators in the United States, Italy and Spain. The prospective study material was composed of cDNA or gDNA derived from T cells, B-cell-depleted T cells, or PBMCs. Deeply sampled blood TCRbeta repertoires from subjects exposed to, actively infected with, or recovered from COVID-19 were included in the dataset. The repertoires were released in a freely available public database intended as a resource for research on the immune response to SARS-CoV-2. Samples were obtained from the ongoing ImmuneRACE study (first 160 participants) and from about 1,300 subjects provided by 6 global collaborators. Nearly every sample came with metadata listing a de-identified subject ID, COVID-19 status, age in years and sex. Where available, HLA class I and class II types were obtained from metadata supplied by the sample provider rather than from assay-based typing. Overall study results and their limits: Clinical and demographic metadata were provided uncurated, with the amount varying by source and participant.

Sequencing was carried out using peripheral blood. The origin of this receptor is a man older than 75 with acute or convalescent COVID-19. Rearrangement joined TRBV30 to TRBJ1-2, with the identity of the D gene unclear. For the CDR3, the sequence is CAWSVDGRSGYTF. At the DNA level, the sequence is TGTGCCTGGAGTGTAGATGGCAGGTCGGGCTACACCTTC. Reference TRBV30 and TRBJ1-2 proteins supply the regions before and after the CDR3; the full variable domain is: SQTIHQWPATLVQPVGSPLSLECTVEGTSNPNLYWYRQAAGRGLQLLFYSVGIGQISSEVPQNLSASRPQDRQFILSSKKLLLSDSGFYLCAWSVDGRSGYTFGSGTRLTVV.